Listed below are T cell receptor beta chains from one sample, sequenced in a study of blood T cell repertoires in COVID-19. Generated by immunoSEQ multiplex PCR, the TCRdb table keeps only in-frame clones and is missing some. This table has about 170,000 clones, approximately 79% appearing once. The source material was peripheral blood. Receptors originate from a woman aged 35 to 49 with COVID-19, enrolled during active disease. Both conserved end residues are part of each CDR3. The listing skips clone size in some rows; elsewhere it reads once, few, many or a size class.

V	J	size	CDR3
TRBV27	TRBJ1-2	.	CASSFTGGMGGYTF
TRBV6-2/TRBV6-3	TRBJ2-1	.	CASSYRSGNEQFF
TRBV4-1	TRBJ1-2	.	CASSAAGIGYGYTF
TRBV6-5	TRBJ2-3	.	CASRPGTSGDTQYF
TRBV30	TRBJ1-1	once	CAFSQDTNTEAFF
TRBV18	TRBJ2-1	.	CASSPPTYNEQFF
TRBV14	TRBJ2-1	.	CASSYVRYNEQFF
TRBV5-6	TRBJ1-2	.	CASTMGQIDFSPRGYTF
TRBV6-4	TRBJ2-2	once	CASSDGTSGAGELFF
TRBV2	TRBJ1-4	.	CASSTGTGSEKLFF
TRBV30	TRBJ1-3	.	CAWSGQISGNTIYF
TRBV7-6	TRBJ2-1	.	CASSLRAGGPNVVNEQFF
TRBV19	TRBJ2-5	.	CASSRGDETQYF
TRBV28	TRBJ2-1	.	CASSPLLGGRRVGEQFF
TRBV28	TRBJ2-1	once	CASSLLAGDNEQFF
TRBV19	TRBJ1-1	.	CASTPPRTGMNTEAFF
TRBV10-2	TRBJ2-3	once	CASSKRVRYTDTQYF
TRBV7-9	TRBJ2-7	.	CATRPSGGTGWEQYF
TRBV6-5	TRBJ1-2	.	CASSSTGNYGYTF
TRBV28	TRBJ2-1	.	CASSHTGTSGNEQFF
TRBV6-5	TRBJ2-2	.	CASSYNGITGELFF
TRBV20-1	TRBJ2-1	once	CSASWSNEQFF
TRBV9	TRBJ2-4	.	CASSARDRGYIQYF
TRBV11-3	TRBJ2-5	.	CASAPQPGETQYF
TRBV28	TRBJ2-4	.	CASSKTLNIQYF
TRBV12-5	TRBJ1-2	.	CASGFPSYGYTF
TRBV9	TRBJ1-6	few	CASRGQDNSPLHF
TRBV14	TRBJ2-5	.	CASSQDLPRGRGETQYF
TRBV6-1	TRBJ1-1	.	CASSGGRVPEAFF
TRBV6-5	TRBJ2-2	.	CASSSRLAGELFF
TRBV10-1	TRBJ2-2	once	CASNKQGSGELFF
TRBV11-2	TRBJ1-6	.	CASSLAPGQGSPLHF
TRBV7-9	TRBJ2-6	.	CASSTSGANVLTF